One T cell receptor (beta chain) is described in this entry. The data originate from a study of technical replicates of blood from a handful of donors. The assay was immunoSEQ multiplex PCR, and TCRdb's table has in-frame clones only and misses some. Of roughly 79,000 clones detected, roughly 89% appear once; the ten largest clones hold under 0.45%. CDR1 is MGHRA, CDR2 YSYEKL, per germline. The CDR3 is made up of 14 amino acids. The V end lost 3 bases, the J end lost 3 bases, and 9 bases lay between the germline ends. The rearrangement joins TRBV4-1 to TRBJ1-5; TRBD1 is a possible D gene (6 bases). This TCR came from a human donor in good health. Some clones in this sample may be carry-over from other donors' samples. Input material: T cells isolated from PBMCs. The CDR3 loop reads CASSQGHTNQPQHF. CDR3 nucleotide sequence: TGCGCCAGCAGCCAGGGACACACCAATCAGCCCCAGCATTTT.